The TCR beta chain described here comes from a study of beta chain features in type 1 diabetes. Findings of the study overall: Shorter TCRB CDR3s, moderately but significantly so, marked every one of the four CD4+ subsets in Type 1 diabetes patients.

V dropped 9 bases and J dropped 5; count of bases not matched to a gene: 10. Germline V CDR1 and CDR2: LNHDA, SQIVND (reference sequence). The length of the CDR3 is 14 residues. Points on this clone: Its specificity is not known.

TCRB transcripts that were expressed got sequenced, as all of the isolated RNA had been reverse transcribed. Regulatory, naive and central memory T cell samples averaged roughly 3.5 million reads. Generated by immunoSEQ multiplex PCR, the TCRdb table keeps only in-frame clones and is missing some. The sample shows some 220,000 clones, about a tenth of them seen only once. This TCR was sampled from a man aged 18 to 30 in good health. The sequenced sample consisted of central memory CD4+ T cells from blood. The V and J genes are TRBV19 and TRBJ1-2, with TRBD1 matching over 9 bases. The CDR3 protein is CASFRVGQGYGYTF. The CDR3 DNA sequence: TGTGCCAGCTTCCGCGTGGGACAGGGATATGGCTACACCTTC.